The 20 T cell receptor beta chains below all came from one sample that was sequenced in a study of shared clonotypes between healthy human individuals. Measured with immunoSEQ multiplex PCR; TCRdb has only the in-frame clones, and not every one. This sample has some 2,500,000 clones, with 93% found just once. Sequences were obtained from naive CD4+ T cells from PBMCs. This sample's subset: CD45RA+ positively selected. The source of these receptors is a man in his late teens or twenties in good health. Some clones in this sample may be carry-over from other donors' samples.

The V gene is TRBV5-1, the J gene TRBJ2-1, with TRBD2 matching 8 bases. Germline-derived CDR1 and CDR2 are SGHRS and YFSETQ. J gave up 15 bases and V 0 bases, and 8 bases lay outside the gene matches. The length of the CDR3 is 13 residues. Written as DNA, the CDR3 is TGCGCCAGCAGCTTGGTTAATAGCGGGATTTGGTTCTTC. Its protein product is CASSLVNSGIWFF.

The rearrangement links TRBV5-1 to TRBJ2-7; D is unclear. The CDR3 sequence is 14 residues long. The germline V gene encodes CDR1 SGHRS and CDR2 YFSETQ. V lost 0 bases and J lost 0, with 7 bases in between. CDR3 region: CASSLEPSSYEQYF. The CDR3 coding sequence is TGCGCCAGCAGCTTGGAGCCAAGCTCCTACGAGCAGTACTTC.

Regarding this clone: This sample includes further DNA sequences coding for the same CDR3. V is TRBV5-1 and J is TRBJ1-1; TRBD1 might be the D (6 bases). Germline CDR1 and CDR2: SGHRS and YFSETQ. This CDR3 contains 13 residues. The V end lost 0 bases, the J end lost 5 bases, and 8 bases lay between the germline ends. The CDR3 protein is CASSLGGGTEAFF. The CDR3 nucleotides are TGCGCCAGCAGCTTGGGAGGGGGAACTGAAGCTTTCTTT.

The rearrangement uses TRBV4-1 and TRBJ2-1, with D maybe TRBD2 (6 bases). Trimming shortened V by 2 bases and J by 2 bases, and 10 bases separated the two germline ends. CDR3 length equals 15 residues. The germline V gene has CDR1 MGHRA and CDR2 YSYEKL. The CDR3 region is CASSQLGLPYNEQFF. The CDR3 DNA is TGCGCCAGCAGCCAACTAGGACTACCCTACAATGAGCAGTTCTTC.

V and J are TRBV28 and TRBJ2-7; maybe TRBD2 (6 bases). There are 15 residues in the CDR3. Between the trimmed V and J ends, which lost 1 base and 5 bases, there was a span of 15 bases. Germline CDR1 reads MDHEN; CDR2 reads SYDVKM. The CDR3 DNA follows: TGTGCCAGCAGTTTATCGGCCGGGGGAAGCCACGAGCAGTACTTC. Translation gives CASSLSAGGSHEQYF.

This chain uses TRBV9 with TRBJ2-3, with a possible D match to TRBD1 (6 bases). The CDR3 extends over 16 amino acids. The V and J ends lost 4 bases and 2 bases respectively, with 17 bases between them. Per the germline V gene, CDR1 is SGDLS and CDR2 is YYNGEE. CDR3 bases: TGTGCCAGCAGCCCCGGGGCCGGACAGTACACAGATACGCAGTATTTT. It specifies CASSPGAGQYTDTQYF.

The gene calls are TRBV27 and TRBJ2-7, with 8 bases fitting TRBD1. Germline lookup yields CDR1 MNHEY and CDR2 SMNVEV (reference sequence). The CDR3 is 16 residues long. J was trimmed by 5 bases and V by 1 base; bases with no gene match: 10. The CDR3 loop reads CASSLLGTGSLNEQYF. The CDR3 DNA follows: TGTGCCAGCAGTTTATTAGGGACAGGTTCCCTAAACGAGCAGTACTTC.

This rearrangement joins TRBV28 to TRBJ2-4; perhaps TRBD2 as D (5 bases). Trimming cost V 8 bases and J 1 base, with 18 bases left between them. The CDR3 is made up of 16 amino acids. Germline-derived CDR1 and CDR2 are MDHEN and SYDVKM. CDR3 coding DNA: TGTGCCAGCGCGGGTCTAGGAAACCGGGCCAAAAACATTCAGTACTTC. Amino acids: CASAGLGNRAKNIQYF. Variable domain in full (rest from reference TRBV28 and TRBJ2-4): DVKVTQSSRYLVKRTGEKVFLECVQDMDHENMFWYRQDPGLGLRLIYFSYDVKMKEKGDIPEGYSVSREKKERFSLILESASTNQTSMYLCASAGLGNRAKNIQYFGAGTRLSVL.

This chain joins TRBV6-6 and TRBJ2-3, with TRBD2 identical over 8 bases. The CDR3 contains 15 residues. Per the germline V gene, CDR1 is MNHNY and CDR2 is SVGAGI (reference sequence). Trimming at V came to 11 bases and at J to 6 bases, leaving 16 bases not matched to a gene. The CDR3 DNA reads TGTGCCGGTAGGGTTAGCGGGACCCCCGGGGATACGCAGTATTTT. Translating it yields CAGRVSGTPGDTQYF.

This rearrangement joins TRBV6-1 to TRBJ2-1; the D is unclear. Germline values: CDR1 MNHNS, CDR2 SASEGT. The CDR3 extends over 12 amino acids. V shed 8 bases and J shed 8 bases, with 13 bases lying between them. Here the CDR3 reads CASPGPNYEQFF. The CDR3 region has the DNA TGTGCCAGCCCTGGACCAAACTATGAGCAGTTCTTC.

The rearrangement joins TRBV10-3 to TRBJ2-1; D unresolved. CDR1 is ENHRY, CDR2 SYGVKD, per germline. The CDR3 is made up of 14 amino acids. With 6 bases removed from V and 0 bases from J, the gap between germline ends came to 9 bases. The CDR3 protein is CAISQESSYNEQFF. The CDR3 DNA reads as TGTGCCATCAGCCAAGAAAGCTCCTACAATGAGCAGTTCTTC.

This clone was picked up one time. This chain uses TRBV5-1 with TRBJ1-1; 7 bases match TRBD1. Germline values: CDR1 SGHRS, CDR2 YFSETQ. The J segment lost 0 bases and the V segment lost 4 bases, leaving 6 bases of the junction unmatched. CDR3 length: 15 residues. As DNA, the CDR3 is TGCGCCAGCAGCGGGACAGTAAACATGAACACTGAAGCTTTCTTT. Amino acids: CASSGTVNMNTEAFF.

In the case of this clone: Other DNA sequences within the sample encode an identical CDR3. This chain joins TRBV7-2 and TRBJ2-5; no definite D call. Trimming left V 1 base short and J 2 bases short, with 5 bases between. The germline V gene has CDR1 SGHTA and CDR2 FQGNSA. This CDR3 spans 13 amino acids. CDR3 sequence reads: CASSLGTQETQYF. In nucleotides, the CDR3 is TGTGCCAGCAGCTTAGGGACGCAAGAGACCCAGTACTTC.

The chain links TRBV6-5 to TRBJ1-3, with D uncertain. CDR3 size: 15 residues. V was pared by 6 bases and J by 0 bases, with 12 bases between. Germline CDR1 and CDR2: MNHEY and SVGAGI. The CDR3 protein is CASRLDRYSGNTIYF. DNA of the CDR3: TGTGCCAGCAGGTTAGACCGCTACTCTGGAAACACCATATATTTT.

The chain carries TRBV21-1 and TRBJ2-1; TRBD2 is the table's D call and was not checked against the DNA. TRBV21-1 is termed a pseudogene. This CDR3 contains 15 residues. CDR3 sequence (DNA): TGTGCCAGCAGCAAAGCGTGTGCCAGCGTCAATGAGCAGTTCTTC. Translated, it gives CASSKACASVNEQFF.

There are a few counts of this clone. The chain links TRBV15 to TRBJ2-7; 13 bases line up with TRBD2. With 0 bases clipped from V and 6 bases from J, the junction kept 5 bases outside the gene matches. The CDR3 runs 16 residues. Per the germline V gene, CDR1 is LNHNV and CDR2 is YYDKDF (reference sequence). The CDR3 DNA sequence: TGTGCCACCAGCAGAGATCGGGGACTAGCGGGAAGCGAGCAGTACTTC. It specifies CATSRDRGLAGSEQYF.

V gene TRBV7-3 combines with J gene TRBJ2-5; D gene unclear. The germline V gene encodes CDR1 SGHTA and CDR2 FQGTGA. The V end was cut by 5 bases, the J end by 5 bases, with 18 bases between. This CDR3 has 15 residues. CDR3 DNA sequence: TGTGCCAGCAGCCCGAAACCGGGCCCCCAGGAGACCCAGTACTTC. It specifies CASSPKPGPQETQYF.

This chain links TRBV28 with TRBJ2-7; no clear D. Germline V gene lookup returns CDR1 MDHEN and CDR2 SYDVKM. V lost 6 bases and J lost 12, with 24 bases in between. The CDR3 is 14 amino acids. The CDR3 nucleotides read TGTGCCAGCAGCCTCAACAGAATTTCGGCTATTCCGTACTTC. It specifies CASSLNRISAIPYF.

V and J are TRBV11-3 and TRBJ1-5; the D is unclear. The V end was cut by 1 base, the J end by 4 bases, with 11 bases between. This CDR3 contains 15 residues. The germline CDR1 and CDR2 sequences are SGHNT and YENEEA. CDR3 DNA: TGTGCCAGCAGCTTAGTCGGTCGGGTAAATCAGCCCCAGCATTTT. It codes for CASSLVGRVNQPQHF.

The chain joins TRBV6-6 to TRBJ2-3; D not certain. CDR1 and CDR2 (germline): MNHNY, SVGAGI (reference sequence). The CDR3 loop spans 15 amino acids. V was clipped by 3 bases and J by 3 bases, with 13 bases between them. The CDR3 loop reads CASSYFSALTDTQYF. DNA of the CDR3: TGTGCCAGCAGTTATTTCTCGGCGCTTACAGATACGCAGTATTTT.